One sample yielded the 18 T cell receptor beta chains listed below, sequenced in a study of blood T cell repertoires in COVID-19. This table comes from immunoSEQ multiplex PCR, and its TCRdb copy is limited to in-frame clones, with some not included. The table includes about 210,000 clones, around 90% detected once. The source material was peripheral blood. These receptor sequences come from a man between 65 and 85 years old with acute or convalescent COVID-19.

This clone was found once. The chain combines TRBV3-1 (or the pseudogene TRBV3-2) with TRBJ1-1, with D perhaps matching TRBD1 (6 bases). V was pared by 4 bases and J by 7 bases, with 13 bases between. The CDR3 has 13 residues. CDR1 and CDR2 from the germline V gene are LGHDT and YNNKEL (reference sequence). The CDR3 region is CASSRQDRFEAFF. The CDR3 nucleotides are TGTGCCAGCAGCCGACAGGATCGTTTTGAAGCTTTCTTT.

The V gene is TRBV7-8, the J gene TRBJ2-1; no reliable D call. This CDR3 has 13 amino acids. Between the trimmed V and J ends, which lost 4 bases and 9 bases, there was a span of 13 bases. Germline lookup yields CDR1 SGHVS and CDR2 FQNEAQ. This chain's CDR3 is CASSSTPRSEQFF. DNA for the CDR3: TGTGCCAGCAGCTCTACGCCTAGGAGTGAGCAGTTCTTC.

This chain joins TRBV28 and TRBJ1-1; D unresolved. V was cut by 7 bases and J by 3 bases, with 6 bases left in between. In germline, CDR1 is MDHEN, CDR2 SYDVKM. The CDR3 consists of 11 residues. The CDR3 DNA follows: TGTGCCAGCATTGGCTACACTGAAGCTTTCTTT. Translating gives CASIGYTEAFF.

This chain joins TRBV11-2 and TRBJ2-7; D remains unclear. The CDR3 is made up of 12 amino acids. Trimming removed 5 bases from V and 3 bases from J, with 8 bases in between. Germline V gives CDR1 SGHAT, CDR2 FQNNGV. The CDR3 coding sequence is TGTGCCAGCAGCCGCGAGAACTACGAGCAGTACTTC. This encodes CASSRENYEQYF.

By its share, this clone is medium-sized (0.01 to 0.1%). The chain carries TRBV5-1 and TRBJ2-7; D possibly corresponds to TRBD2 (5 bases). Trimming left V 0 bases short and J 4 bases short, with 14 bases between. The germline gives CDR1 SGHRS, CDR2 YFSETQ. The CDR3 is 15 residues long. This CDR3 reads CASSLDPETKYEQYF. In DNA form, the CDR3 reads TGCGCCAGCAGCTTGGACCCAGAGACTAAGTACGAGCAGTACTTC.

The CDR3 sequence is CSARDLLEQYF. The DNA for the CDR3 is TGCAGTGCTAGAGATCTCCTCGAGCAGTACTTC. The rearrangement joins TRBV20-1 to TRBJ2-7, with unresolved D. Per germline, CDR1 DFQATT and CDR2 SNEGSKA (reference sequence). V lost 0 bases, J lost 6 bases, and 6 bases lay in between. The length of the CDR3 is 11 residues.

In its sample, this clone was seen a few times. J is TRBJ2-1 and V is TRBV5-1; tentatively, D is TRBD1 (6 bases). Looked up from germline, CDR1 is SGHRS and CDR2 is YFSETQ. V dropped 3 bases and J dropped 13 bases, with 17 bases sitting between them. The CDR3 consists of 13 residues. CDR3 DNA: TGCGCCAGCAGCTCAGGAAACGGACAGATCCAGTTCTTC. Translated, it gives CASSSGNGQIQFF. Complete variable domain (other parts from reference TRBV5-1 and TRBJ2-1): KAGVTQTPRYLIKTRGQQVTLSCSPISGHRSVSWYQQTPGQGLQFLFEYFSETQRNKGNFPGRFSGRQFSNSRSEMNVSTLELGDSALYLCASSSGNGQIQFFGPGTRLTVL.

This clone was found once. The chain joins TRBV12-2 to TRBJ2-7; the listed D gene, TRBD2, was not tested against the DNA. TRBV12-2 is a known pseudogene. This CDR3 has 13 residues. CDR3 sequence (DNA): TGTGCAAGTCGCCAGGTGGGGGACTGCGAGCAGTACTTC. Amino acids: CASRQVGDCEQYF.

This chain joins TRBV28 and TRBJ2-1; 8 positions agree with TRBD2. This CDR3 region has 15 residues. Germline-derived CDR1 and CDR2 are MDHEN and SYDVKM. V lost 2 bases and J lost 6; bases outside the gene matches: 6. The CDR3 protein is CASSLRWLAGNEQFF. The CDR3 DNA is TGTGCCAGCAGTTTAAGGTGGCTAGCGGGCAATGAGCAGTTCTTC. Combining the CDR3 with reference TRBV28 and TRBJ2-1 gives the whole variable domain DVKVTQSSRYLVKRTGEKVFLECVQDMDHENMFWYRQDPGLGLRLIYFSYDVKMKEKGDIPEGYSVSREKKERFSLILESASTNQTSMYLCASSLRWLAGNEQFFGPGTRLTVL.

The V and J genes are TRBV2 and TRBJ2-1; 14 bases are shared with TRBD2. CDR1 SNHLY and CDR2 FYNNEI come from the germline V gene. Germline trimming cut 7 bases from V and 9 bases from J; bases unmatched to any gene: 5. This CDR3 has 14 residues. CDR3: CASTSGLAGVEQFF. DNA for the CDR3: TGTGCCAGCACCTCGGGACTAGCGGGGGTTGAGCAGTTCTTC.

V and J are TRBV5-6 and TRBJ1-5; D is unclear. Germline V lookup: CDR1 SGHDT, CDR2 YYEEEE. The length of the CDR3 is 15 residues. The V end lost 4 bases, the J end lost 5 bases, and 16 bases lay between the germline ends. For the CDR3, the DNA is TGTGCCAGCAGCCTCTCACAGCGGTGGGATCAGCCCCAGCATTTT. This encodes CASSLSQRWDQPQHF.

V gene TRBV19 combines with J gene TRBJ2-3; D remains unclear. Germline V CDR1 and CDR2: LNHDA, SQIVND (reference sequence). Trimming shortened V by 5 bases and J by 3 bases, and 9 bases separated the two germline ends. CDR3 length equals 13 residues. Here the CDR3 reads CASSVTQTDTQYF. The CDR3 DNA reads as TGTGCCAGTAGTGTCACACAAACAGATACGCAGTATTTT. Looking up the rest from reference TRBV19 and TRBJ2-3 gives the full variable domain: DGGITQSPKYLFRKEGQNVTLSCEQNLNHDAMYWYRQDPGQGLRLIYYSQIVNDFQKGDIAEGYSVSREKKESFPLTVTSAQKNPTAFYLCASSVTQTDTQYFGPGTRLTVL.

Points on this clone: The sample carries other DNA sequences with the same CDR3. This chain joins TRBV5-1 and TRBJ2-7; D may be TRBD1 (6 bases). The V and J ends lost 0 bases and 5 bases respectively, with 6 bases between them. Germline V gene data show CDR1 as SGHRS and CDR2 as YFSETQ. There are 12 residues in the CDR3. This CDR3 reads CASSLDRDEQYF. CDR3 coding DNA: TGCGCCAGCAGCTTGGACAGGGACGAGCAGTACTTC.

The J gene is TRBJ1-4, the V gene TRBV7-9; the D gene is possibly TRBD1 (6 bases). CDR1 and CDR2 (germline): SEHNR, FQNEAQ (reference sequence). Trimming cost V 5 bases and J 2 bases, with 9 bases left between them. The CDR3 has 14 amino acids. CDR3 residues: CASSPGQTNEKLFF. CDR3 nucleotides: TGTGCCAGCAGCCCAGGACAGACTAATGAAAAACTGTTTTTT.

The V call is TRBV6-1, the J call TRBJ2-1; D is unclear. The CDR3 consists of 15 residues. Germline lookup yields CDR1 MNHNS and CDR2 SASEGT. V dropped 2 bases and J dropped 1 base, with 9 bases sitting between them. The CDR3, as DNA: TGTGCCAGCAGTGAAAAGACTCCATCCTACAATGAGCAGTTCTTC. Protein product: CASSEKTPSYNEQFF.

J is TRBJ1-4 and V is TRBV2; D call uncertain. The CDR3 extends over 15 amino acids. V was trimmed by 1 base and J by 7 bases, leaving 13 bases between them. Looked up from germline, CDR1 is SNHLY and CDR2 is FYNNEI. The chain's CDR3 is CASSEDLELREKLFF. The CDR3 DNA is TGTGCCAGCAGTGAAGACCTCGAGCTTCGTGAAAAACTGTTTTTT.

The chain carries TRBV7-3 and TRBJ2-4; TRBD1 matches 9 bases. The CDR3 length is 14 residues. CDR1 SGHTA and CDR2 FQGTGA come from the germline V gene. With V trimmed by 2 bases and J by 8 bases, 4 bases remained unmatched. The CDR3 is CASSLWGQGDIQYF. CDR3 nucleotide sequence: TGTGCCAGCAGCTTATGGGGACAGGGCGACATTCAGTACTTC.

This rearrangement joins TRBV12-3 or TRBV12-4 to TRBJ2-1; D perhaps matches TRBD2 (6 bases). This CDR3 is 13 amino acids long. Trimming removed 3 bases from V and 9 bases from J, with 12 bases in between. The CDR3 bases are TGTGCCAGCAGTTTGATGGGGGGAGGTGAGCAGTTCTTC. It translates to CASSLMGGGEQFF.